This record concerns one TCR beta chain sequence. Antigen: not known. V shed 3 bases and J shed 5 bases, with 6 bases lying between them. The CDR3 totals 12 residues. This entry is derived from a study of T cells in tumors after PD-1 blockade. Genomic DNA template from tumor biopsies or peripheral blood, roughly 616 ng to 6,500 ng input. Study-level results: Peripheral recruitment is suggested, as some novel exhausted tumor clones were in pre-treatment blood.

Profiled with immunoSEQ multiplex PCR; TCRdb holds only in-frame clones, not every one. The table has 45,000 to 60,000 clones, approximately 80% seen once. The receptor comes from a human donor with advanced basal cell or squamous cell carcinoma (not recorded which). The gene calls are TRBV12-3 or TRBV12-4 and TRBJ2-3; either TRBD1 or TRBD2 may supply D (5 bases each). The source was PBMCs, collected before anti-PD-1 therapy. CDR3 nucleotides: TGTGCCAGCAGTTTTGGGGGAGATACGCAGTATTTT. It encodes CASSFGGDTQYF.